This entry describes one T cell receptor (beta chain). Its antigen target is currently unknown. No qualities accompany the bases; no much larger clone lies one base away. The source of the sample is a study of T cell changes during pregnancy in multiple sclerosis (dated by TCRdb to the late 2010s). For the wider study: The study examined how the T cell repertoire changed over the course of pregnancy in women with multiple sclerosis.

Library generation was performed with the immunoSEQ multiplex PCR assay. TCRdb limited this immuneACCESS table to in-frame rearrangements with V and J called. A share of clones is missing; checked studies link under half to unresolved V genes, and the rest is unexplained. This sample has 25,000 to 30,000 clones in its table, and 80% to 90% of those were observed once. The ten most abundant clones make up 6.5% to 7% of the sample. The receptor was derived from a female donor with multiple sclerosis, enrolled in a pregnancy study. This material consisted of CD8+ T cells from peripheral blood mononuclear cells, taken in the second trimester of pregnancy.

The nucleotides read TGTGCCAGCCGGGAGAGGTCAGATACGCAGTATTTT. Its amino acids are CASRERSDTQYF. In this chain, TRBV11-2 is recombined with TRBJ2-3; 6 matching bases give a weak D call of TRBD2. V is shortened by 8 bases, J by 4 bases, and the region joining them spans 10 bases. The germline V gene gives CDR1 as SGHAT and CDR2 as FQNNGV. Measured from the cysteine to the phenylalanine, the CDR3 is 12 residues long. The sequence is cut down to CDR3 DNA, 36 bases in frame from base 1.